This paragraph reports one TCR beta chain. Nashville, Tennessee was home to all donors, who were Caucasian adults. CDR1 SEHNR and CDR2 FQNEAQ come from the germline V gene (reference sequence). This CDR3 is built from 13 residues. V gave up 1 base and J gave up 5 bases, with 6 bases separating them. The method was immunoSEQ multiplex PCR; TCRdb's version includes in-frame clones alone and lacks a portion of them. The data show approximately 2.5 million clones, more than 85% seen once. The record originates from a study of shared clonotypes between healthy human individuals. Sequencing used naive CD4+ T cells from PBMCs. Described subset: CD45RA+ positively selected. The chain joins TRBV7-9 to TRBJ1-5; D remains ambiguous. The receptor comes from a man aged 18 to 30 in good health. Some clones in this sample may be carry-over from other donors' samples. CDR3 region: CASSLDFHQPQHF. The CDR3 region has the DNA TGTGCCAGCAGCTTAGATTTCCATCAGCCCCAGCATTTT.